These 32 T cell receptor beta chains originate from one sample sequenced in a study of T cell responses to AZD1222 COVID-19 vaccine. Measured with immunoSEQ multiplex PCR; TCRdb has only the in-frame clones, and not every one. The sample lists about 120,000 clones, roughly 92% occurring once. The sequencing used peripheral blood, collected 28 days after the second AZD1222 dose. These receptors all come from an adult who received the AZD1222 COVID-19 vaccine.

The V and J genes are TRBV7-2 and TRBJ2-7, with a possible D match to TRBD2 (5 bases). Germline lookup yields CDR1 SGHTA and CDR2 FQGNSA. The CDR3 consists of 14 residues. The ends were cut back, 4 bases at V and 0 bases at J, with 10 bases in the middle. CDR3 region: CASSSIAHSYEQYF. For the CDR3, the DNA is TGTGCCAGCAGCTCTATAGCGCACTCCTACGAGCAGTACTTC.

For the CDR3, the DNA is TGTGCCAGCAGCTCCCGTGGTAGACAGGACCACACCTTC. Translated, it gives CASSSRGRQDHTF. This chain uses TRBV9 with TRBJ1-2, with a possible D match to TRBD1 (6 bases). Between the trimmed V and J ends, which lost 4 bases and 12 bases, there was a span of 19 bases. The CDR3 sequence is 13 residues long. The V gene's germline CDR1 is SGDLS and CDR2 YYNGEE.

The chain employs TRBV4-1 and TRBJ2-4; 7 positions match TRBD1. CDR1 is MGHRA and CDR2 is YSYEKL in the germline V gene. The ends lost 0 bases at V and 0 bases at J; junction bases unmatched: 14. CDR3 length: 20 residues. CDR3 DNA: TGCGCCAGCAGCCAAGAGTCCGCACAGGGGCTACCCTTAGCCAAAAACATTCAGTACTTC. It codes for CASSQESAQGLPLAKNIQYF.

The rearrangement links TRBV7-6 to TRBJ2-2; 11 bases map to TRBD2. The junction had 3 bases not matched to a gene; V was cut back by 4 bases and J by 5 bases. Germline V CDR1 and CDR2: SGHVS, FNYEAQ. The CDR3 length is 15 residues. The DNA for the CDR3 is TGTGCCAGCAGCTCTCCTAGCGGGGGGACCGGGGAGCTGTTTTTT. This translates into CASSSPSGGTGELFF.

V gene TRBV5-1 combines with J gene TRBJ1-2, with D uncertain. This CDR3 has 14 residues. The germline V gene encodes CDR1 SGHRS and CDR2 YFSETQ. Trimming stripped 3 bases from V and 5 bases from J, with 14 bases between. The DNA of the CDR3 is TGCGCCAGCAGCTCCCCTGGGTCAGATTATGGCTACACCTTC. The encoded protein is CASSSPGSDYGYTF.

This sequence joins TRBV23-1 and TRBJ1-6; the D gene is possibly TRBD1 (6 bases). TRBV23-1 is assigned to the ORF class and has an uncertain function. With 0 bases removed from V and 8 bases from J, the gap between germline ends came to 14 bases. This CDR3 has 16 residues. CDR3 sequence reads: CASSQSGQGLDSPLHF. DNA for the CDR3: TGCGCCAGCAGTCAATCTGGCCAGGGGTTGGATTCACCCCTCCACTTT.

With regard to this clone: Distinct nucleotide sequences in the sample also encode this CDR3. The chain carries TRBV9 and TRBJ2-7; 9 bases map to TRBD1. The CDR3 totals 15 residues. Germline CDR1 SGDLS, CDR2 YYNGEE. Trimming at V came to 2 bases and at J to 0 bases, leaving 3 bases not matched to a gene. The CDR3 loop reads CASSVGTGFSYEQYF. As DNA, the CDR3 is TGTGCCAGCAGCGTCGGGACAGGGTTCTCCTACGAGCAGTACTTC.

J is TRBJ1-2 and V is TRBV7-3; 7 nucleotides match TRBD1. The germline gives CDR1 SGHTA, CDR2 FQGTGA. Losses at the gene ends were 6 bases for V and 6 bases for J; bases not matched to a gene: 13. This CDR3 has 15 residues. CDR3 sequence (DNA): TGTGCCAGCAGGGTCGGCTTGGACAGGCGGAATGGCTACACCTTC. Translated, it gives CASRVGLDRRNGYTF.

This clone came up once. The chain recombines TRBV7-2 with TRBJ2-5; D not resolved. The ends were cut back, 5 bases at V and 5 bases at J, with 6 bases in the middle. CDR3 length equals 11 residues. Germline values: CDR1 SGHTA, CDR2 FQGNSA. CDR3 sequence (DNA): TGTGCCAGCAGCGAAGGGGAGACCCAGTACTTC. Encoded protein: CASSEGETQYF.

V gene TRBV15 combines with J gene TRBJ2-5; no clear D gene. V dropped 1 base and J dropped 3 bases, with 9 bases sitting between them. The CDR3 length is 14 residues. Germline V gene sequence: CDR1 LNHNV, CDR2 YYDKDF (reference sequence). The CDR3 protein is CATSRVYREETQYF. DNA of the CDR3: TGTGCCACCAGCAGAGTCTATCGGGAAGAGACCCAGTACTTC.

The V and J genes are TRBV3-1 (or the pseudogene TRBV3-2) and TRBJ2-7; D not certain. V was pared by 4 bases and J by 0 bases, with 13 bases between. Germline V gene data show CDR1 as LGHDT and CDR2 as YNNKEL (reference sequence). The CDR3 consists of 15 residues. The CDR3 DNA sequence: TGTGCCAGCAGCCGTCCCGGACGGAGCTCCTACGAGCAGTACTTC. Translated: CASSRPGRSSYEQYF.

The J gene is TRBJ2-1, the V gene TRBV11-3; TRBD2 matches 9 bases. Germline V gives CDR1 SGHNT, CDR2 YENEEA. The CDR3 is 17 residues long. V lost 1 base, J lost 6 bases, and 10 bases stayed unmatched. The CDR3 protein is CASSLGPPAGGLNEQFF. CDR3 DNA: TGTGCCAGCAGCTTAGGACCCCCAGCGGGGGGACTCAATGAGCAGTTCTTC.

This chain links TRBV18 with TRBJ2-1, with D unresolved. CDR1 is KGHSH, CDR2 LQKENI, per germline. The germline V and J ends were trimmed by 5 bases and 0 bases, with 11 bases remaining between them. CDR3 length equals 15 residues. The CDR3 sequence is CASSLWASSYNEQFF. The CDR3 coding sequence is TGTGCCAGCTCATTATGGGCTAGCTCCTACAATGAGCAGTTCTTC.

In its sample, this clone was seen once. This chain uses TRBV5-8 with TRBJ2-7; D is undetermined. Germline CDR1 and CDR2: SGHTS and YDEGEE. The CDR3 runs 13 residues. V was clipped by 3 bases and J by 5 bases, with 12 bases between them. The CDR3 spells CASSSLVGNEQYF. CDR3 DNA: TGTGCCAGCAGCTCTCTTGTGGGGAACGAGCAGTACTTC.

CDR3 region: CASSYRKGTEQYF. The CDR3 DNA reads TGTGCCAGCAGTTACCGGAAGGGTACAGAGCAGTACTTC. The J gene is TRBJ2-7, the V gene TRBV6-2 or TRBV6-3; D unclear. V was trimmed by 2 bases and J by 7 bases, leaving 12 bases between them. Germline V gene lookup returns CDR1 MNHEY and CDR2 SVGEGT. The length of the CDR3 is 13 residues.

The gene calls are TRBV3-1 (or the pseudogene TRBV3-2) and TRBJ1-3, with D uncertain. The CDR3 is 15 residues long. The V gene lost 1 base and the J gene lost 0 bases, with 7 bases spanning the gap. Per the germline V gene, CDR1 is LGHDT and CDR2 is YNNKEL (reference sequence). This chain's CDR3 is CASSQAGNSGNTIYF. Written as DNA, the CDR3 is TGTGCCAGCAGCCAAGCAGGTAACTCTGGAAACACCATATATTTT.

V usage is TRBV27 and J usage is TRBJ1-5, with D maybe TRBD1 (5 bases). CDR1 is MNHEY and CDR2 is SMNVEV in the germline V gene (reference sequence). Trimming shortened V by 4 bases and J by 9 bases, and 28 bases separated the two germline ends. The CDR3 runs 18 residues. In DNA form, the CDR3 reads TGTGCCAGCAGTTCCCGGGGGGTCAGCCCCAGGGAGTCTCTGCCCCAGCATTTT. Translation: CASSSRGVSPRESLPQHF.

This clone was seen just once. This chain links TRBV30 with TRBJ1-3, with 7 positions matching TRBD1. The CDR3 has 13 amino acids. CDR1 is GTSNPN, CDR2 SVGIG, per germline (reference sequence). Trimming removed 5 bases from V and 0 bases from J; junction bases left unmatched: 1. In DNA form, the CDR3 reads TGTGCCTGGGGGACAGCCTCTGGAAACACCATATATTTT. This encodes CAWGTASGNTIYF. Filled out from reference TRBV30 and TRBJ1-3, the complete variable domain reads SQTIHQWPATLVQPVGSPLSLECTVEGTSNPNLYWYRQAAGRGLQLLFYSVGIGQISSEVPQNLSASRPQDRQFILSSKKLLLSDSGFYLCAWGTASGNTIYFGEGSWLTVV.

The chain combines TRBV9 with TRBJ2-5; D uncertain. The CDR3 loop spans 19 amino acids. Germline lookup yields CDR1 SGDLS and CDR2 YYNGEE. V lost 4 bases and J 7 bases, leaving 32 bases between the germline ends. CDR3 nucleotides: TGTGCCAGCAGCCACCGACCAGGTTTGACCTTGTCGCTGAGTGTGACCCAGTACTTC. This gives the protein CASSHRPGLTLSLSVTQYF.

The chain recombines TRBV12-3 or TRBV12-4 with TRBJ1-5; D call uncertain. The CDR3 sequence is 13 residues long. V lost 10 bases and J lost 1, with 11 bases in between. The CDR3 protein is CATSTWSNQPQHF. DNA for the CDR3: TGTGCCACCTCAACTTGGAGCAATCAGCCCCAGCATTTT.

The chain combines TRBV6-2 or TRBV6-3 with TRBJ2-5; D is unclear. Germline CDR1 reads MNHEY; CDR2 reads SVGEGT. This CDR3 region has 17 residues. Trimming took 0 bases from V and 4 from J, leaving 18 bases between them. The CDR3 region is CASSYSLIITVRETQYF. CDR3 bases: TGTGCCAGCAGTTACTCTCTAATAATCACAGTTAGAGAGACCCAGTACTTC.

The genes are TRBV3-1 (or the pseudogene TRBV3-2) and TRBJ1-1; D is undetermined. Germline V gene lookup returns CDR1 LGHDT and CDR2 YNNKEL (reference sequence). Trimming removed 3 bases from V and 0 bases from J, with 8 bases in between. The CDR3 runs 14 residues. The CDR3 loop reads CASSHYSMNTEAFF. The CDR3 DNA reads as TGTGCCAGCAGCCATTACAGCATGAACACTGAAGCTTTCTTT.

The genes are TRBV19 and TRBJ1-2; TRBD1 is a possible D gene (5 bases). CDR3 length: 13 amino acids. With 3 bases removed from V and 7 bases from J, the gap between germline ends came to 12 bases. Germline assignment: CDR1 LNHDA and CDR2 SQIVND (reference sequence). The CDR3 is CASSIELGVGYTF. CDR3 nucleotide sequence: TGTGCCAGTAGTATCGAATTGGGGGTTGGCTACACCTTC. Drawing the rest from reference TRBV19 and TRBJ1-2, the complete variable domain is DGGITQSPKYLFRKEGQNVTLSCEQNLNHDAMYWYRQDPGQGLRLIYYSQIVNDFQKGDIAEGYSVSREKKESFPLTVTSAQKNPTAFYLCASSIELGVGYTFGSGTRLTVV.

V and J are TRBV21-1 and TRBJ2-7. TRBV21-1 is a listed pseudogene. This CDR3 is built from 13 residues. The CDR3 protein is CASSRVGTYEQYF. The CDR3 coding sequence is TGTGCCAGCAGCAGGGTAGGGACCTACGAGCAGTACTTC.

The genes are TRBV4-2 and TRBJ2-7; D gene ambiguous. Trimming pared 0 bases from V and 6 bases from J, leaving 9 bases between. The germline gives CDR1 LGHNA, CDR2 YNFKEQ. The CDR3 totals 13 residues. The CDR3 protein is CASSQDLIPEQYF. The CDR3 DNA reads as TGTGCCAGCAGCCAAGATTTAATACCCGAGCAGTACTTC.

The chain employs TRBV4-3 and TRBJ2-3; 7 bases line up with TRBD2. Germline-derived CDR1 and CDR2 are LGHNA and YSLEER. The trim removed 0 bases at V and 0 bases at J, leaving 3 bases unmatched. This CDR3 is built from 16 residues. The CDR3 sequence is CASSQDPAGSTDTQYF. The CDR3 DNA sequence: TGCGCCAGCAGCCAAGATCCAGCGGGGAGCACAGATACGCAGTATTTT.

The chain joins TRBV29-1 to TRBJ2-1; TRBD1 aligns across 12 bases. V lost 5 bases, J lost 6 bases, and 5 bases stayed unmatched. CDR1 SQVTM and CDR2 ANQGSEA come from the germline V gene. CDR3 length: 14 amino acids. CDR3 residues: CSVRDRGPSNEQFF. CDR3 DNA sequence: TGCAGCGTTAGGGACAGGGGGCCGAGCAATGAGCAGTTCTTC.

The chain recombines TRBV9 with TRBJ1-4, with D possibly TRBD1 on 6 matching bases. The CDR3 is made up of 16 amino acids. The V end lost 0 bases, the J end lost 4 bases, and 13 bases lay between the germline ends. Germline assignment: CDR1 SGDLS and CDR2 YYNGEE. CDR3 protein: CASSVDLEGDNEKLFF. The CDR3 DNA reads as TGTGCCAGCAGCGTAGATTTAGAGGGGGATAATGAAAAACTGTTTTTT.

The chain employs TRBV19 and TRBJ1-1; D is unclear. Germline V gene lookup returns CDR1 LNHDA and CDR2 SQIVND (reference sequence). This CDR3 comprises 14 residues. V shed 7 bases and J shed 4 bases, with 16 bases lying between them. The CDR3 nucleotides are TGTGCCAGTACCTCGGGATTAGGGTTCACTGAAGCTTTCTTT. Translated: CASTSGLGFTEAFF.

This chain joins TRBV5-1 and TRBJ2-1, with 13 bases matching TRBD2. The ends lost 5 bases at V and 4 bases at J; junction bases unmatched: 9. CDR1 SGHRS and CDR2 YFSETQ come from the germline V gene. The CDR3 is 17 residues long. The CDR3 sequence: CASRSGLAGLIYNEQFF. DNA for the CDR3: TGCGCCAGCAGGTCGGGACTAGCGGGGCTCATTTACAATGAGCAGTTCTTC.

This clone was counted a single time. The V and J genes are TRBV7-3 and TRBJ2-1; D not resolved. This CDR3 comprises 13 residues. Germline loops: CDR1 SGHTA, CDR2 FQGTGA. Trimming removed 0 bases from V and 6 bases from J, with 6 bases in between. This CDR3 is CASSLTTSNEQFF. The CDR3 DNA follows: TGTGCCAGCAGCTTAACCACCAGCAATGAGCAGTTCTTC.

The chain uses TRBV5-5 and TRBJ1-2; D possibly corresponds to TRBD1 (5 bases). The CDR3 loop spans 16 amino acids. V was shortened by 0 bases and J by 3 bases, with 15 bases between the two germline ends. Looked up from germline, CDR1 is SGHKS and CDR2 is YYEKEE (reference sequence). In nucleotides, the CDR3 is TGTGCCAGCAGCTTGGACTCGTGGGGGATCGACTATGGCTACACCTTC. It is translated as CASSLDSWGIDYGYTF.